This TCR beta chain was profiled in a study of T cell responses to AZD1222 COVID-19 vaccine. Across the study: Some second doses came at about 4 weeks and others at about 12 weeks; these were pooled.

Only in-frame clones appear in the TCRdb table, and some are missing; sequencing was by immunoSEQ multiplex PCR. Altogether about 150,000 clones are present, around nine tenths being singletons, with the ten largest covering approximately 17%. General study points: Females made up more of the donors, who were largely white British, and clonal diversity may have come out too low. After the peak T cell response, and only then, were repertoires sampled. Recipients of AZD1222 seropositive at baseline numbered only 6 or 7.

Remarks on this clone: Its antigen is undetermined.

This specimen consisted of peripheral blood, obtained on day 0 of AZD1222 vaccination. The TCR originated in an adult in good health.

The CDR3, as DNA: TGTGCCAGCTCACCATGGGGGGGCAATGAGCAGTTCTTC. This translates into CASSPWGGNEQFF. V usage is TRBV18 and J usage is TRBJ2-1, with 7 bases matching TRBD2. The germline V gene encodes CDR1 KGHSH and CDR2 LQKENI. CDR3 length: 13 amino acids. After removal of 2 bases from V and 6 bases from J, the junction contained 1 base not matched to a gene.